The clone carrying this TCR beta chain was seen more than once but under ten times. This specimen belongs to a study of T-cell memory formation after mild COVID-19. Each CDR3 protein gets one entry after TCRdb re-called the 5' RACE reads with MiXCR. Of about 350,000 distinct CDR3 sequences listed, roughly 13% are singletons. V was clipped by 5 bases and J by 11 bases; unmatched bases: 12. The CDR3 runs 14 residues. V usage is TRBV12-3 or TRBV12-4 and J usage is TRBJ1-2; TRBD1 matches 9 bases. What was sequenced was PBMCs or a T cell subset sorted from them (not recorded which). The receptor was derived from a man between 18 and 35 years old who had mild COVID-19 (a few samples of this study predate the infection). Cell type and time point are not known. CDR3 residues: CASSTPGQGVGYTF. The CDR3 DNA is TGTGCCAGCAGTACTCCGGGACAGGGAGTAGGGTACACCTTC.